A selection of T cell receptor beta chains follows, all from one sample in a study of blood T cell repertoires in COVID-19. The repertoire was sequenced with immunoSEQ multiplex PCR; TCRdb's copy has only in-frame clones and lacks some. The table includes about 76,000 clones, approximately 90% detected once. The source material was peripheral blood. The receptor source for this set is a human donor in a cohort sampled during active COVID-19. CDR3s include the opening cysteine and the closing phenylalanine or tryptophan. D genes are given only for firm matches. The size entry is marked missing in some rows and otherwise reads once, few, many or a size class.

clone_size,v_call,j_call,d_call,cdr3_aa,cdr3_nt
.,TRBV29-1,TRBJ2-5,TRBD2,CSVLSGAETQYF,TGCAGCGTGCTTAGCGGGGCGGAGACCCAGTACTTC
.,TRBV5-1,TRBJ1-6,TRBD1,CASSSGTANSPLHF,TGCGCCAGCAGCTCCGGGACAGCCAATTCACCCCTCCACTTT
.,TRBV10-3,TRBJ2-5,.,CAISEGQGQETQYF,TGTGCCATCAGTGAGGGGCAGGGCCAAGAGACCCAGTACTTC
.,TRBV5-4,TRBJ2-1,.,CASSGSEGREQFF,TGTGCCAGCAGCGGCTCGGAGGGGCGTGAGCAGTTCTTC
.,TRBV5-4,TRBJ1-4,.,CASSLVGGYGNEKLFF,TGTGCCAGCAGCTTGGTCGGGGGTTACGGGAATGAAAAACTGTTTTTT
once,TRBV7-2,TRBJ1-1,TRBD1,CASSQGTANTEAFF,TGTGCCAGCAGCCAGGGGACAGCGAACACTGAAGCTTTCTTT
.,TRBV5-1,TRBJ2-3,TRBD1,CASSEGQGVDTQYF,TGCGCCAGCAGCGAGGGACAGGGGGTCGATACGCAGTATTTT
once,TRBV12-3/TRBV12-4,TRBJ2-1,.,CASSTVVEQFF,TGTGCCAGCAGTACAGTGGTGGAGCAGTTCTTC
.,TRBV4-2,TRBJ1-2,.,CASSQGGRPDGYTF,TGTGCCAGCAGCCAAGGGGGGCGTCCGGATGGCTACACCTTC
.,TRBV3-1/TRBV3-2,TRBJ2-4,TRBD2,CASSQGWIAGGHIQYF,TGTGCCAGCAGCCAAGGTTGGATAGCGGGTGGGCACATTCAGTACTTC
.,TRBV6-6,TRBJ1-1,TRBD1,CASTGTDTEAFF,TGTGCCAGCACCGGGACAGACACTGAAGCTTTCTTT
.,TRBV6-5,TRBJ1-2,TRBD1,CASSRQGAQSYGYTF,TGTGCCAGCAGTCGACAGGGGGCGCAGAGCTATGGCTACACCTTC
.,TRBV4-3,TRBJ2-3,TRBD2,CASSQGTSPDTQYF,TGCGCCAGCAGCCAAGGGACTAGCCCAGATACGCAGTATTTT
.,TRBV13,TRBJ1-4,.,CASSLAAGNEKLFF,TGTGCCAGCAGCTTAGCGGCAGGAAATGAAAAACTGTTTTTT
once,TRBV6-2/TRBV6-3,TRBJ2-7,TRBD2,CASSTYSGGAYEQYF,TGTGCCAGCAGTACTTATAGCGGGGGGGCCTACGAGCAGTACTTC
.,TRBV2,TRBJ2-5,.,CASSRRIGETQYF,TGTGCCAGCAGTCGGAGAATCGGGGAGACCCAGTACTTC
.,TRBV25-1,TRBJ1-2,.,CASSESWGGGYGYTF,TGTGCCAGCAGTGAATCTTGGGGAGGGGGCTATGGCTACACCTTC
.,TRBV6-5,TRBJ1-2,.,CASSYSADGNYGYTF,TGTGCCAGCAGTTACTCCGCGGATGGGAACTATGGCTACACCTTC
.,TRBV3-1/TRBV3-2,TRBJ2-7,TRBD1,CASSRGFAGDRDIYEQYF,TGTGCCAGCAGCCGGGGTTTCGCGGGGGACAGGGACATCTACGAGCAGTACTTC
.,TRBV4-3,TRBJ2-2,.,CASSQPADGQLKGTGELFF,TGCGCCAGCAGCCAGCCCGCAGACGGACAGTTGAAGGGCACCGGGGAGCTGTTTTTT
.,TRBV10-3,TRBJ2-7,.,CAISKGGDEQYF,TGTGCCATCAGTAAGGGGGGGGACGAGCAGTACTTC
.,TRBV3-1/TRBV3-2,TRBJ1-2,.,CASSQGGTKYGYTF,TGTGCCAGCAGCCAAGGGGGGACAAAATATGGCTACACCTTC
.,TRBV9,TRBJ2-7,TRBD1,CASSATPGGPYEQYF,TGTGCCAGCAGCGCAACCCCAGGGGGCCCCTACGAGCAGTACTTC
.,TRBV5-1,TRBJ1-4,.,CASSVGTLATNEKLFF,TGCGCCAGCAGCGTGGGGACTCTTGCAACTAATGAAAAACTGTTTTTT
.,TRBV5-8,TRBJ1-4,.,CASSLEGWRVLFF,TGTGCCAGCAGCTTGGAGGGGTGGAGGGTTCTGTTTTTT
.,TRBV7-3,TRBJ2-5,.,CASSLAPLGGVETQYF,TGTGCCAGCAGCTTAGCCCCACTAGGAGGCGTGGAGACCCAGTACTTC
once,TRBV9,TRBJ2-1,.,CASSTHLDRYNEQFF,TGTGCCAGCAGCACCCACTTGGACAGATACAATGAGCAGTTCTTC
few,TRBV7-2,TRBJ1-2,TRBD1,CASSPGTGESRGYTF,TGTGCCAGCAGCCCCGGGACAGGGGAATCGCGTGGCTACACCTTC
.,TRBV7-3,TRBJ1-1,.,CASRIGRGSTEAFF,TGTGCCAGCAGGATTGGACGGGGGAGCACTGAAGCTTTCTTT
.,TRBV20-1,TRBJ1-5,TRBD1,CSASLTGTGNQPQHF,TGCAGTGCTAGTCTTACCGGGACAGGCAATCAGCCCCAGCATTTT
.,TRBV10-2,TRBJ1-1,.,CASRAAALNTEAFF,TGCGCCAGCAGGGCGGCAGCCCTGAACACTGAAGCTTTCTTT
.,TRBV2,TRBJ2-5,.,CANRERWETQYF,TGTGCCAACAGGGAACGGTGGGAGACCCAGTACTTC
.,TRBV10-2,TRBJ1-1,.,CASSQGNTEAFF,TGCGCCAGCAGCCAGGGTAACACTGAAGCTTTCTTT
.,TRBV6-6,TRBJ2-3,.,CASSYSKPDTQYF,TGTGCCAGCAGTTACTCAAAGCCAGATACGCAGTATTTT
.,TRBV7-9,TRBJ2-3,TRBD1,CASSLPPGQTPSTDTQYF,TGTGCCAGCAGCTTACCACCGGGACAGACCCCTAGCACAGATACGCAGTATTTT
.,TRBV19,TRBJ1-6,TRBD1,CASSPTGQGDSPLHF,TGTGCCAGTAGTCCAACGGGACAGGGGGATTCACCCCTCCACTTT
.,TRBV7-3,TRBJ2-5,.,CASSSLRGIGTQYF,TGTGCCAGCAGCAGTCTTAGGGGGATAGGGACCCAGTACTTC